This T cell receptor beta chain is drawn from a study of cytomegalovirus exposure and HLA in healthy donors (dated by TCRdb to 2016 to 2017). Some background on the complete study: An earlier analysis of approximately 590 of the donors reported 250 to 300 Gb of sequence data and 100 million to 130 million unique TCR beta sequences from roughly 200 million T cells. An early release that covered approximately 600 HLA-typed donors contained 250 to 350 gigabases of sequencing data and some 87 million unique TCR sequences. Among the roughly 400 genotyped donors, around 81% belonged to the genetic ancestry cluster associated with self-reported Caucasian donors. The study was designed to test whether signatures of past pathogen exposure could be identified by cataloging public T cell receptors. The study used immunosequencing to profile the T cell repertoires of approximately 630 subjects and linked those repertoires to cytomegalovirus serostatus. A separate validation cohort of over 95 different subjects was used in addition to the roughly 620-subject first cohort. To predict cytomegalovirus infection status, the study brought together high-throughput TCR immunosequencing, statistical association of individual TCRs with disease status, and machine learning. A later analysis re-examined previously published TCR beta repertoires from more than 550 donors and added high-resolution HLA genotyping to investigate patterns of TCR occurrence. Rather than drawing on any new phenotypic data, the later analysis identified candidate immune exposures from TCR beta sequences and the way those sequences occurred across donors. An earlier analysis of more than 450 of the donors used high-throughput TCR beta sequencing to judge whether each TCR beta V gene segment behaved as functional or pseudogenic. Donor age, sex, ethnicity and CMV serostatus were collected together with the repertoire data. A later genetic analysis used genome-wide SNP genotypes for about 60% of the roughly 700 donors, treating that subset as a discovery cohort. Every discovery cohort repertoire had been produced on one sequencing platform. HLA typing included class I and class II loci at four-digit resolution. Typing coverage varied by locus: roughly 620-630 donors for A, B, C, DRB1 and DQB1; about 520 for DQA1; about 600 for DPA1; 400 to 480 for DPB1. Roughly five DR-DQ haplotypes were handled as single units for association and clustering, since linkage in the cohort was strong. Across roughly 420 genotyped donors of the cohort, an average of about 240,000 unique TCR beta nucleotide sequences per donor were sequenced, and approximately 17% of those sequences were non-productive.

Library method: the immunoSEQ multiplex PCR assay. A mixture of 60 forward primers for TCR Vbeta segments and 13 reverse primers for TCR Jbeta segments was used in the multiplex PCR. Amplification of the CDR3 region of rearranged TCR beta genes was performed with a multiplex PCR assay on genomic DNA. The amplified TCR beta libraries were sequenced on the Illumina HiSeq System as 87-base-pair reads. The authors processed their data as follows. A later analysis tallied tens of millions of unique TCR beta chains across the 700 or so repertoires, and around 9.9 million of those chains were shared by two or more donors. To remove PCR and sequencing errors, raw reads were error-corrected and collapsed into unique sequences using a nearest-neighbor algorithm that merged closely related sequences. CDR3 sequences were aligned to IMGT reference sequences to assign V, D and J gene segments. For a sequence to be retained, a match of at least six nucleotides was required to both a V gene segment and a J gene segment. Rearrangements were classified as productive when the CDR3 lacked stop codons and remained in frame with V and J, and all other rearrangements were classified as non-productive. CDR3 was defined by IMGT convention, running from the second conserved V-encoded cysteine to the conserved J-encoded phenylalanine. The earlier analysis of about 610 of the donors excluded sequences that lacked an unambiguous match to a single V gene segment. In an earlier analysis of roughly 500 of the donors, V segments were called functional above 56.7% productive rearrangements and were called segregating when the between-donor standard deviation exceeded 5%. A statistical classification framework was built for diagnosing cytomegalovirus status from the catalog of TCR beta chain sequences. In a later analysis, V and J genes were assigned by comparing TCR nucleotide sequences against IMGT/GENE-DB human TR gene sequences. In a later analysis, CDR3 sequences and most-parsimonious VDJ recombination scenarios were assigned using the TCRdist pipeline. In a later analysis, each TCR beta chain was defined by its CDR3 amino acid sequence together with its V-gene family, and reads lacking a unique V-gene family were excluded. As a way to deal with suspected cross-contamination and a sequencing artifact, a later analysis dropped approximately 570 nucleotide sequences that were highly shared and had low generation probability. In a later analysis, a clonal expansion index for each public chain was calculated from normalized within-repertoire ranks of inferred template counts. In a later analysis, generation probabilities were computed with a VDJ recombination model fitted to out-of-frame rearrangements, and the resulting probabilities were checked against IGoR. Hypergeometric tests were used in a later analysis to score TCR-TCR, TCR-HLA and TCR-CMV co-occurrence, with a repertoire-size bias correction applied to the TCR pairs. In a later analysis, false discovery rates were estimated by permuting HLA or CMV assignments 20 times. In a later analysis, co-occurring TCRs were grouped using DBSCAN, and TCRdist sequence similarity was added for clustering within HLA-allele-positive subsets. Repertoires with fewer than 30,000 or more than 120,000 public chains, plus five repertoires with anomalous nucleotide sharing, were excluded from co-occurrence clustering. TCRdb took this table from immuneACCESS and kept in-frame rearrangements with V and J called. Such tables lack part of the clones; where checked against another copy, unresolved V genes explain under half of the gap, and the rest is unexplained. V, J and clone size were drawn from that table, and D and trimming were deduced from the DNA. This sample comprises about 89,000 clones, around four fifths of them detected only once. Over 1.1% of the sample belongs to the ten largest clones.

In total, about 650 healthy bone marrow donors made up the cohort. At the time of sampling, every cohort member was nominally healthy, though immune exposures that went unrecorded were likely present. The donor tested CMV seronegative, placing the donor among the 350 to 400 seronegative members of the cohort. A peripheral blood sample was provided by each donor, and peripheral blood mononuclear cells were used for TCR beta sequencing. The Qiagen DNeasy Blood Extraction Kit was used to extract genomic DNA from the blood cell samples. With regard to this clone: Its antigen has not been determined. No base quality information exists; no much larger clone differs at one position.

The research as a whole found: A later analysis reported that several top co-occurrence clusters appeared linked to parvovirus B19, influenza, CMV and Epstein-Barr virus. Because HLA typing was missing for some donors at each locus, association tests included only the typed subset. The cohort was sequenced for TCR beta chains only, and without alpha or paired-chain data the features that could be detected were limited. A total of fewer than 200 TCR beta chains were listed by the study as associated with cytomegalovirus. Some IMGT-functional V segments, including TRBV6-2 and TRBV6-3, could not be distinguished by the 87-base-pair reads and were therefore excluded. Strong co-occurrence of HLA alleles, especially DR and DQ, made assigning TCR associations to individual alleles difficult. According to a later analysis, most CMV-associated TCR beta chains appeared to be HLA-restricted, and the HLA associations seemed to be driven largely by CMV exposure. A further reported finding was that TCR beta sequences accurately predicted the HLA-A and HLA-B alleles for most subjects in the first cohort. Roughly uniform sequencing depth across donors was assumed in presence/absence analyses, although this assumption may not hold. For the cohort, immune exposure information was limited to CMV serostatus. In vitro tests confirmed that a few of the cytomegalovirus-associated TCR beta chains recognize cytomegalovirus antigens. The sequencing pipeline was judged likely to have produced a cluster of highly shared sequence variants as a technical artifact. In a later analysis, the rate of TCR association differed among HLA loci, with DRB1 alleles having the most associated TCRs and HLA-C alleles having the fewest. An association between a missense DCLRE1C variant and V-gene and J-gene trimming of TCR beta chains was found in a later genetic analysis and replicated in an independent cohort. Most TCR sequences were observed very rarely across donors, whereas some public TCRs were present in many individuals. Specific HLA alleles were associated with 15,000 to 20,000 TCR beta sequences at a false discovery rate of 0.05 in a later analysis. Correlated functional status among segregating V segments might be attributable to linkage disequilibrium, but an unknown experimental factor could not be ruled out. The authors suggested that the approach could potentially be generalized to other disease states and immunological phenotypes. Seventeen rarely observed V segments, including chromosome 9 orphons, were excluded from the earlier analysis of just under 600 of the donors because counts were too low. In a later analysis, HLA-associated TCR beta chains were found to be more clonally expanded and to have lower generation probabilities than equally common non-associated chains. A later genetic analysis reported fewer N-insertions in productive TCRs among donors in an Asian-associated ancestry cluster than the roughly 700-donor mean. An earlier analysis of 587 of the donors showed that most TCR beta V segments appeared in productive rearrangements either about 87% or about 30% of the time, which broadly matched IMGT annotations. The classifier was reported to diagnose cytomegalovirus status with high specificity and sensitivity in both the original and validation cohorts.

The CDR3 covers 17 residues, taking in both the cysteine and the phenylalanine. The CDR3 DNA has 51 bases and is translated from base 1. The trim is 2 bases for V and 3 bases for J, with a gap of 19 bases between the germline ends. CDR1 is given as SGHAT and CDR2 as FQNNGV, both from the germline V gene. The chain couples TRBV11-2 to TRBJ2-5; too little of a D gene remains to name it. The origin of this receptor is a male donor in good health and CMV-seronegative. The specimen sequenced was PBMCs. The CDR3: CASSLFRSGQPKETQYF. In nucleotides, the sequence is TGTGCCAGCAGCTTATTTCGTTCTGGGCAACCGAAAGAGACCCAGTACTTC. Extended through the reference TRBV11-2 and TRBJ2-5 proteins, this CDR3 yields the full variable domain: EAGVAQSPRYKIIEKRQSVAFWCNPISGHATLYWYQQILGQGPKLLIQFQNNGVVDDSQLPKDRFSAERLKGVDSTLKIQPAKLEDSAVYLCASSLFRSGQPKETQYFGPGTRLLVL.